The 27 T cell receptor beta chains in this list originate from one sample, sequenced in a study of early T cells in non-severe SARS-CoV-2 infection. TCRdb independently ran MiXCR on the 5' RACE reads; one entry per CDR3 protein. The data hold approximately 100,000 distinct CDR3 sequences, with around 15% observed a single time. The sample consisted of whole blood. All receptors derive from an adult who was a healthcare worker with PCR-confirmed SARS-CoV-2 infection or an uninfected control (not recorded which).

The chain couples TRBV20-1 to TRBJ2-1; D is unresolved. Germline loops: CDR1 DFQATT, CDR2 SNEGSKA (reference sequence). Trimming took off 1 base at V and 2 bases at J, with 18 bases between the two ends. The length of the CDR3 is 17 residues. CDR3 sequence: CSARAPYALDPYNEQFF. CDR3 in DNA: TGCAGTGCTAGAGCTCCTTATGCCCTGGACCCCTACAATGAGCAGTTCTTC.

The chain joins TRBV20-1 to TRBJ1-3; possibly TRBD1 for D (5 bases). The V and J ends lost 3 bases and 4 bases respectively, with 22 bases between them. Per germline, CDR1 DFQATT and CDR2 SNEGSKA (reference sequence). The CDR3 totals 17 residues. CDR3 nucleotides: TGCAGTGCTAGTCCCTCCGGGCTGGGGCTGAGGGGAAACACCATATATTTT. It codes for CSASPSGLGLRGNTIYF.

This clonotype was picked up many times. J is TRBJ2-7 and V is TRBV18; D call uncertain. This CDR3 comprises 14 residues. Germline V CDR1 and CDR2: KGHSH, LQKENI. The germline V and J ends were trimmed by 3 bases and 2 bases, with 11 bases remaining between them. CDR3 sequence reads: CASSPVGFTYEQYF. The CDR3 DNA reads TGTGCCAGCTCACCGGTAGGTTTTACCTACGAGCAGTACTTC.

This clonotype was recorded a few times. The genes are TRBV6-5 and TRBJ1-2, with D possibly TRBD1 on 5 matching bases. This CDR3 contains 14 residues. Between the trimmed V and J ends, which lost 7 bases and 1 base, there was a span of 13 bases. The germline gives CDR1 MNHEY, CDR2 SVGAGI. Here the CDR3 DNA reads TGTGCCAGCACTCCCACAGGAGTTAACTATGGCTACACCTTC. Translated, it gives CASTPTGVNYGYTF.

The chain uses TRBV6-2 or TRBV6-3 and TRBJ2-5; 7 positions match TRBD2. Germline CDR1 MNHEY, CDR2 SVGEGT. The CDR3 is 14 residues long. With V trimmed by 8 bases and J by 1 base, 7 bases remained unmatched. Written as DNA, the CDR3 is TGTGCCAGCCGCCGGTTAGCGGGCCAAGAGACCCAGTACTTC. This translates into CASRRLAGQETQYF.

The chain combines TRBV20-1 with TRBJ2-7; D is perhaps TRBD1 or TRBD2 (7 bases each). Germline lookup yields CDR1 DFQATT and CDR2 SNEGSKA (reference sequence). CDR3 size: 14 residues. Trimming removed 4 bases at V and 2 bases at J, with 15 bases between. This CDR3 reads CSAMRGGGPYEQYF. The CDR3 DNA sequence: TGCAGTGCTATGCGGGGAGGGGGCCCCTACGAGCAGTACTTC.

This clonotype was observed a handful of times. This CDR3 is CASSLGEVYEQYF. CDR3 sequence (DNA): TGTGCCAGCAGCTTAGGCGAGGTCTACGAGCAGTACTTC. The J gene is TRBJ2-7, the V gene TRBV7-9; no definite D call. V was trimmed by 1 base and J by 3 bases, leaving 7 bases between them. CDR1 and CDR2 from the germline V gene are SEHNR and FQNEAQ (reference sequence). The CDR3 loop spans 13 amino acids.

This clonotype was found many times. The genes are TRBV11-2 and TRBJ2-1, with 11 bases identical to TRBD2. This CDR3 is 15 amino acids long. Per the germline V gene, CDR1 is SGHAT and CDR2 is FQNNGV. V lost 8 bases and J lost 1; bases outside the gene matches: 4. The CDR3 DNA reads TGTGCCAGCCGACCTAGCGGGGGGTCCTACAATGAGCAGTTCTTC. Translation: CASRPSGGSYNEQFF.

This chain uses TRBV6-1 with TRBJ1-5; maybe TRBD1 (5 bases). CDR1 and CDR2 from the germline V gene are MNHNS and SASEGT. The germline V and J ends were trimmed by 4 bases and 3 bases, with 19 bases remaining between them. This CDR3 comprises 17 residues. The CDR3 here is CASSARSSGRDNQPQHF. In DNA, the CDR3 is TGTGCCAGCAGTGCACGCTCGTCGGGCAGGGACAATCAGCCCCAGCATTTT.

The chain employs TRBV27 and TRBJ2-7; the D gene is possibly TRBD1 (6 bases). Germline V gene lookup returns CDR1 MNHEY and CDR2 SMNVEV (reference sequence). The V gene lost 3 bases and the J gene lost 2 bases, with 11 bases spanning the gap. The CDR3 extends over 14 amino acids. In DNA form, the CDR3 reads TGTGCCAGCAGTTTGAGGCAGGGGACCTACGAGCAGTACTTC. Its protein is CASSLRQGTYEQYF.

This clonotype was counted a few times. The J gene is TRBJ2-3, the V gene TRBV11-2, with TRBD2 as a possible D gene (5 bases). V gave up 2 bases and J gave up 6 bases, with 9 bases separating them. The CDR3 is made up of 13 amino acids. CDR1 and CDR2 (germline): SGHAT, FQNNGV. The DNA for the CDR3 is TGTGCCAGCAGCTTAAGAGGGTACGATACGCAGTATTTT. It is translated as CASSLRGYDTQYF.

The chain recombines TRBV29-1 with TRBJ1-3; no reliable D call. V was trimmed by 0 bases and J by 0 bases, leaving 12 bases between them. CDR1 and CDR2 from the germline V gene are SQVTM and ANQGSEA. CDR3 length: 16 amino acids. The CDR3 loop reads CSVEDREHHSGNTIYF. In DNA, the CDR3 is TGCAGCGTTGAAGATCGGGAACATCACTCTGGAAACACCATATATTTT.

This clonotype was detected a few times. This chain links TRBV10-3 with TRBJ2-7; 8 bases agree with TRBD1. The junction had 9 bases not matched to a gene; V was cut back by 11 bases and J by 3 bases. Germline assignment: CDR1 ENHRY and CDR2 SYGVKD. This CDR3 has 13 amino acids. The CDR3: CAAKTGEFYEQYF. In DNA, the CDR3 is TGTGCCGCGAAGACAGGGGAATTCTACGAGCAGTACTTC.

The V and J genes are TRBV5-1 and TRBJ1-4; D not certain. Germline-derived CDR1 and CDR2 are SGHRS and YFSETQ. V was pared by 1 base and J by 8 bases, with 9 bases between. This CDR3 is 13 amino acids long. DNA of the CDR3: TGCGCCAGCAGCTTGTTTTCTGACGAAAAACTGTTTTTT. It is translated as CASSLFSDEKLFF.

This clonotype was counted only a few times. V is TRBV6-6 and J is TRBJ1-1; a weak D match, TRBD1 (5 bases). Germline V lookup: CDR1 MNHNY, CDR2 SVGAGI (reference sequence). The V and J ends lost 6 bases and 6 bases respectively, with 11 bases between them. The CDR3 runs 12 residues. DNA for the CDR3: TGTGCCAGCAGCCGGCAGGGCCCTGAAGCTTTCTTT. Translated, it gives CASSRQGPEAFF.

The chain carries TRBV6-2 or TRBV6-3 and TRBJ2-5, with D unclear. The CDR3 has 16 amino acids. Looked up from germline, CDR1 is MNHEY and CDR2 is SVGEGT. Trimming shortened V by 6 bases and J by 4 bases, and 21 bases separated the two germline ends. In DNA, the CDR3 is TGTGCCAGCAGCAATCCCCTTCCAGAATCCATAGAGACCCAGTACTTC. Translated, it gives CASSNPLPESIETQYF.

This clonotype was observed a single time. V gene TRBV5-1 combines with J gene TRBJ1-1, with a weak D call TRBD1 (5 bases). This CDR3 has 13 amino acids. The V gene lost 4 bases and the J gene lost 6 bases, with 13 bases spanning the gap. Germline loops: CDR1 SGHRS, CDR2 YFSETQ. The CDR3 nucleotides read TGCGCCAGCAGCCCCGAGGGGTGGGCTGAAGCTTTCTTT. It yields the protein CASSPEGWAEAFF.

The sample holds many counts of this clonotype. V and J are TRBV20-1 and TRBJ2-5; a possible D gene is TRBD1 (6 bases). CDR3 length: 14 amino acids. CDR1 and CDR2 (germline): DFQATT, SNEGSKA (reference sequence). V shed 1 base and J shed 3 bases, with 12 bases lying between them. CDR3 loop: CSARVIGGEETQYF. The CDR3 DNA is TGCAGTGCTAGAGTCATAGGGGGAGAAGAGACCCAGTACTTC.

This clonotype was seen more than once but under ten times. The chain combines TRBV7-2 with TRBJ1-1; TRBD1 aligns across 8 bases. The CDR3 is 16 amino acids. Germline lookup yields CDR1 SGHTA and CDR2 FQGNSA. V gave up 1 base and J gave up 0 bases; unmatched junction bases: 4. CDR3 protein: CASSLVGQVLNTEAFF. The CDR3 coding sequence is TGTGCCAGCAGCTTAGTGGGACAGGTTTTGAACACTGAAGCTTTCTTT. The variable domain in full, completed from reference TRBV7-2 and TRBJ1-1, reads GAGVSQSPSNKVTEKGKDVELRCDPISGHTALYWYRQSLGQGLEFLIYFQGNSAPDKSGLPSDRFSAERTGGSVSTLTIQRTQQEDSAVYLCASSLVGQVLNTEAFFGQGTRLTVV.

This clonotype was observed at least ten times. V gene TRBV6-1 combines with J gene TRBJ1-3; D is unclear. Trimming took 0 bases from V and 0 from J, leaving 12 bases between them. This CDR3 contains 17 residues. Germline V CDR1 and CDR2: MNHNS, SASEGT. CDR3 amino acids: CASSEARRRYSGNTIYF. Here the CDR3 DNA reads TGTGCCAGCAGTGAAGCCCGGCGGAGATACTCTGGAAACACCATATATTTT.

This clonotype was counted a few times. The gene calls are TRBV29-1 and TRBJ2-2; TRBD1 is a possible D gene (6 bases). V lost 7 bases to trimming and J lost 1 base, with 10 bases between them. Germline V gene lookup returns CDR1 SQVTM and CDR2 ANQGSEA. The CDR3 has 13 residues. CDR3 coding DNA: TGCAGCGCGGGGACACAGAACACCGGGGAGCTGTTTTTT. Translating gives CSAGTQNTGELFF.

The V and J genes are TRBV10-2 and TRBJ2-3, with a weak D call TRBD1 (6 bases). CDR1 is WSHSY, CDR2 SAAADI, per germline. The V end was cut by 4 bases, the J end by 5 bases, with 16 bases between. CDR3 length: 15 amino acids. In DNA form, the CDR3 reads TGCGCCAGCAGTGTTTCTGGGGGCGAAGAAGATACGCAGTATTTT. It is translated as CASSVSGGEEDTQYF.

This clonotype has only a few counts. The chain's CDR3 is CSAKSGTGTGELFF. CDR3 bases: TGCAGCGCCAAAAGTGGGACAGGGACCGGGGAGCTGTTTTTT. This chain connects TRBV29-1 to TRBJ2-2, with 9 bases fitting TRBD1. V was pared by 7 bases and J by 5 bases, with 8 bases of the junction left unmatched. This CDR3 region has 14 residues. The germline V gene encodes CDR1 SQVTM and CDR2 ANQGSEA.

The sample holds a few counts of this clonotype. The V gene is TRBV6-6, the J gene TRBJ1-5; 8 nucleotides line up with TRBD1. Germline lookup yields CDR1 MNHNY and CDR2 SVGAGI (reference sequence). V shed 6 bases, J shed 3 bases, and the junction held 4 bases outside the gene matches. This CDR3 region has 14 residues. CDR3 protein: CASSPGGLNQPQHF. CDR3 in DNA: TGTGCCAGCAGCCCAGGGGGCCTCAATCAGCCCCAGCATTTT.

This clonotype was seen only a few times. CDR3 bases: TGTGCCAGCAGACGCCGGGACAGGGAACTGAATGAGCAGTTCTTC. Protein sequence: CASRRRDRELNEQFF. The rearrangement links TRBV7-9 to TRBJ2-1, with 9 bases lining up with TRBD1. The CDR3 loop spans 15 amino acids. The germline V gene encodes CDR1 SEHNR and CDR2 FQNEAQ (reference sequence). Unmatched junction bases numbered 10, after V lost 6 bases and J lost 7 bases.

The chain employs TRBV11-2 and TRBJ2-7, with no clear D. Trimming shortened V by 5 bases and J by 4 bases, and 15 bases separated the two germline ends. The CDR3 has 14 residues. The germline gives CDR1 SGHAT, CDR2 FQNNGV. The CDR3: CASSPNRVEYEQYF. The CDR3 DNA is TGTGCCAGCAGCCCAAATCGGGTAGAGTACGAGCAGTACTTC.

The gene calls are TRBV28 and TRBJ2-3; 8 bases agree with TRBD2. Germline CDR1 is MDHEN and CDR2 is SYDVKM. V was clipped by 10 bases and J by 7 bases; unmatched bases: 4. The CDR3 is made up of 11 amino acids. CDR3 sequence (DNA): TGTGCCATCGGGAGGGCGCATACGCAGTATTTT. It codes for CAIGRAHTQYF. Full variable domain (outside the CDR3, taken from reference TRBV28 and TRBJ2-3): DVKVTQSSRYLVKRTGEKVFLECVQDMDHENMFWYRQDPGLGLRLIYFSYDVKMKEKGDIPEGYSVSREKKERFSLILESASTNQTSMYLCAIGRAHTQYFGPGTRLTVL.